Below are 21 T cell receptor beta chains sequenced from a single sample in a study of human T cells and chemical hapten exposure. Time point meaning: patch test 2, 6 weeks after DPC sensitization. The sample's treatment: therapeutic diphenylcyclopropenone sensitization with weekly scalp DPC. TCRdb reprocessed the RACE reads via MiXCR and lists one record per CDR3 protein. The sample has about 50,000 distinct CDR3 sequences, around 10% seen once. The specimen comprised whole blood, sampled in connection with sensitization to the hapten diphenylcyclopropenone (DPC). The receptors stem from a woman aged 45-60 years with alopecia areata. Some clones in this sample may be carry-over from other donors' samples.

This clonotype was recorded at least ten times. The rearrangement uses TRBV6-1 and TRBJ1-2; possible D gene TRBD1, 5 bases. The ends were cut back, 2 bases at V and 5 bases at J, with 9 bases in the middle. The V gene's germline CDR1 is MNHNS and CDR2 SASEGT. The CDR3 sequence is 13 residues long. In DNA form, the CDR3 reads TGTGCCAGCAGTGAATGGGCAGGGTATGGCTACACCTTC. Its protein is CASSEWAGYGYTF.

The chain employs TRBV7-2 and TRBJ2-7; TRBD2 matches at 14 bases. The CDR3 length is 16 residues. Trimming removed 5 bases from V and 4 bases from J; junction bases left unmatched: 7. Germline V gives CDR1 SGHTA, CDR2 FQGNSA. The CDR3 nucleotides read TGTGCCAGCAGCCGGGGACTAGCGGGAGATGTGTACGAGCAGTACTTC. Its protein product is CASSRGLAGDVYEQYF.

The chain has TRBV7-7 and TRBJ1-1; no definite D call. This CDR3 has 13 residues. Trimming removed 4 bases from V and 3 bases from J, with 9 bases in between. Germline V gene sequence: CDR1 SSHAT, CDR2 FNYEAQ (reference sequence). The CDR3 coding sequence is TGTGCCAGCAGCTCACAGCAGGACACTGAAGCTTTCTTT. Residues: CASSSQQDTEAFF.

The chain couples TRBV12-3 or TRBV12-4 to TRBJ2-5; maybe TRBD1 (5 bases). CDR3 length: 16 residues. Trimming shortened V by 2 bases and J by 0 bases, and 13 bases separated the two germline ends. This CDR3 is CASSLRGQSYQETQYF. The CDR3 DNA sequence: TGTGCCAGCAGTTTAAGGGGTCAGAGTTACCAAGAGACCCAGTACTTC.

This clonotype was recorded a few times. This sequence joins TRBV5-4 and TRBJ2-1; TRBD2 might be the D (6 bases). Trimming took off 4 bases at V and 6 bases at J, with 20 bases between the two ends. There are 16 residues in the CDR3. From germline, CDR1 is SGHNT and CDR2 YYREEE (reference sequence). The CDR3 spells CASSVSSAGFGNEQFF. The CDR3 bases are TGTGCCAGCAGCGTCTCTTCTGCGGGATTTGGCAATGAGCAGTTCTTC.

This clonotype has only a few counts. The chain uses TRBV5-1 and TRBJ1-1; 7 positions match TRBD1. Germline CDR1 SGHRS, CDR2 YFSETQ. This CDR3 contains 17 residues. Germline trimming cut 2 bases from V and 1 base from J; bases unmatched to any gene: 11. The CDR3 loop is CASSLLSTGRGNTEAFF. The DNA for the CDR3 is TGCGCCAGCAGCTTACTATCGACAGGGAGAGGGAACACTGAAGCTTTCTTT.

This chain uses TRBV7-2 with TRBJ2-7; D call uncertain. V was cut by 2 bases and J by 3 bases, with 14 bases left in between. CDR3 length equals 15 residues. CDR1 and CDR2 from the germline V gene are SGHTA and FQGNSA. The CDR3 region has the DNA TGTGCCAGCAGCTTAACGATCTCCGGCGACTACGAGCAGTACTTC. The encoded protein is CASSLTISGDYEQYF.

A few counts support this clonotype. V usage is TRBV29-1 and J usage is TRBJ1-1; D remains ambiguous. The CDR3 runs to 12 residues. Trimming pared 3 bases from V and 0 bases from J, leaving 5 bases between. Germline CDR1 reads SQVTM; CDR2 reads ANQGSEA. The chain's CDR3 is CSVDRVNTEAFF. The CDR3 DNA reads as TGCAGCGTTGATAGGGTGAACACTGAAGCTTTCTTT.

In its sample, this clonotype was seen a few times. The CDR3 nucleotides are TGCGCCAGCAGCCTCAACGTTTGGGGGATGCGAGAGACCCAGTACTTC. It is translated as CASSLNVWGMRETQYF. V gene TRBV4-3 combines with J gene TRBJ2-5; D is perhaps TRBD1 or TRBD2 (5 bases each). V lost 4 bases, J lost 4 bases, and 19 bases lay in between. The CDR3 spans 16 residues. Germline V gene lookup returns CDR1 LGHNA and CDR2 YSLEER.

This clonotype was detected many times. The CDR3, as DNA: TGTGCCAGCAGCCCCCCCGGGGGCGGGAACTACGAGCAGTACTTC. Translated: CASSPPGGGNYEQYF. V and J are TRBV9 and TRBJ2-7; D possibly uses TRBD1 or TRBD2 (6 bases each). CDR3 length equals 15 residues. Germline V lookup: CDR1 SGDLS, CDR2 YYNGEE. V shed 4 bases and J shed 3 bases, with 17 bases lying between them.

The V call is TRBV20-1, the J call TRBJ2-3; D uncertain. Trimming removed 1 base at V and 6 bases at J, with 5 bases between. The germline V gene encodes CDR1 DFQATT and CDR2 SNEGSKA (reference sequence). The CDR3 loop spans 11 amino acids. The CDR3 protein is CSARVRDTQYF. As DNA, the CDR3 is TGCAGTGCTAGAGTGAGGGATACGCAGTATTTT.

V and J are TRBV7-2 and TRBJ2-7, with D possibly TRBD2 on 6 matching bases. V was cut by 3 bases and J by 1 base, with 16 bases left in between. Germline V gene sequence: CDR1 SGHTA, CDR2 FQGNSA. The CDR3 is 16 residues long. The CDR3 nucleotides are TGTGCCAGCAGCTTCGGTGGAGGGCGGCAGTCCTACGAGCAGTACTTC. Translated, it gives CASSFGGGRQSYEQYF.

The CDR3 loop is CASSYSEALAKNIQYF. CDR3 in DNA: TGTGCCAGCAGTTACTCAGAGGCACTAGCCAAAAACATTCAGTACTTC. The rearrangement uses TRBV6-5 and TRBJ2-4; D unclear. Germline V gene lookup returns CDR1 MNHEY and CDR2 SVGAGI. V was cut by 0 bases and J by 0 bases, with 9 bases left in between. The CDR3 covers 16 residues.

This clonotype showed up just a few times. The chain is built from TRBV6-1 and TRBJ1-2, with 7 positions matching TRBD1. The CDR3 spans 16 residues. After removal of 3 bases from V and 2 bases from J, the junction contained 9 bases not matched to a gene. Germline CDR1 is MNHNS and CDR2 is SASEGT. CDR3: CASSDPTGSPNYGYTF. The CDR3, as DNA: TGTGCCAGCAGTGACCCGACAGGGAGCCCGAACTATGGCTACACCTTC.

The V and J genes are TRBV6-5 and TRBJ2-5; 7 positions match TRBD2. V lost 6 bases and J lost 5; bases outside the gene matches: 6. The germline V gene has CDR1 MNHEY and CDR2 SVGAGI. CDR3 length equals 13 residues. The CDR3 DNA is TGTGCCAGCAGCCGGACTAGAGGGGAGACCCAGTACTTC. Residues: CASSRTRGETQYF.

The chain carries TRBV12-3 or TRBV12-4 and TRBJ1-1; no firm D call. The V end lost 4 bases, the J end lost 11 bases, and 14 bases lay between the germline ends. The CDR3 has 12 residues. The CDR3 DNA sequence: TGTGCCAGCAGTTATGGCAGACCGCGGGCTTTCTTT. Translating gives CASSYGRPRAFF.

This clonotype was observed a handful of times. The chain couples TRBV28 to TRBJ2-1; the D gene is possibly TRBD1 (6 bases). This CDR3 comprises 13 residues. The germline V gene has CDR1 MDHEN and CDR2 SYDVKM. The V gene lost 5 bases and the J gene lost 8 bases, with 13 bases spanning the gap. This chain's CDR3 is CASSLLRGDEQFF. For the CDR3, the DNA is TGTGCCAGCAGTCTCCTCAGGGGCGATGAGCAGTTCTTC.

This chain joins TRBV20-1 and TRBJ1-1, with 9 nucleotides matching TRBD1. The length of the CDR3 is 14 residues. Germline CDR1 and CDR2: DFQATT and SNEGSKA (reference sequence). The trim removed 4 bases at V and 1 base at J, leaving 4 bases unmatched. The CDR3 reads CSAKQGAQNTEAFF. CDR3 nucleotide sequence: TGCAGTGCTAAACAGGGGGCGCAGAACACTGAAGCTTTCTTT.

The table lists this clonotype with many counts. J is TRBJ1-1 and V is TRBV6-2 or TRBV6-3; perhaps TRBD1 as D (5 bases). Germline V CDR1 and CDR2: MNHEY, SVGEGT. Trimming stripped 6 bases from V and 0 bases from J, with 23 bases between. This CDR3 region has 18 residues. This chain's CDR3 is CASRYAGGTFTMNTEAFF. CDR3 nucleotides: TGTGCCAGCAGGTACGCGGGGGGGACCTTCACCATGAACACTGAAGCTTTCTTT.

This chain uses TRBV20-1 with TRBJ2-7, with D maybe TRBD1 (6 bases). The CDR3 totals 14 residues. The V gene's germline CDR1 is DFQATT and CDR2 SNEGSKA (reference sequence). Trimming shortened V by 3 bases and J by 0 bases, and 12 bases separated the two germline ends. CDR3 amino acids: CSARGTLSSYEQYF. In DNA, the CDR3 is TGCAGTGCTAGGGGGACACTGAGCTCCTACGAGCAGTACTTC.

This clonotype was detected a few times. CDR3 amino acids: CATSDAGGVPDTQYF. The CDR3 DNA reads TGTGCCACCAGTGATGCGGGGGGGGTCCCAGATACGCAGTATTTT. The chain joins TRBV24-1 to TRBJ2-3; 9 bases agree with TRBD2. This CDR3 is 15 amino acids long. Unmatched junction bases numbered 4, after V lost 3 bases and J lost 4 bases. The V gene's germline CDR1 is KGHDR and CDR2 SFDVKD.